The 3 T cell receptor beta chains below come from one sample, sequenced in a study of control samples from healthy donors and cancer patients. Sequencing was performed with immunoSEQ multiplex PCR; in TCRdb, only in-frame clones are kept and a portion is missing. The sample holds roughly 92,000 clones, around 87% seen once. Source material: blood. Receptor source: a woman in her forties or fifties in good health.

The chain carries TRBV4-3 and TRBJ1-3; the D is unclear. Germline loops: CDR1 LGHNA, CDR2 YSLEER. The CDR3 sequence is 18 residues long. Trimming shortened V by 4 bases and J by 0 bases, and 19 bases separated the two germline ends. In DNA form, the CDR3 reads TGCGCCAGCAGCCCTGGAGGCTCGTGGCAGGCCTCTGGAAACACCATATATTTT. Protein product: CASSPGGSWQASGNTIYF.

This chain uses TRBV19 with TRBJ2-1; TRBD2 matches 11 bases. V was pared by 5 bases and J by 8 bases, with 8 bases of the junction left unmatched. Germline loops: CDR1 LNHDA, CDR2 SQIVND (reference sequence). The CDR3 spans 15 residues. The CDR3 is CASSGLAGGLHEQFF. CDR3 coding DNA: TGTGCCAGTAGTGGATTAGCGGGAGGGTTGCATGAGCAGTTCTTC.

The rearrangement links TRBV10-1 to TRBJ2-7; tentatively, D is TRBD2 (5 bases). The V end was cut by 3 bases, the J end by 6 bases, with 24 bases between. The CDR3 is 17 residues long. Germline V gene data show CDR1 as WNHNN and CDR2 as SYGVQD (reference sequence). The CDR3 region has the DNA TGCGCCAGCAGTGAACGGAGCGGACCAAACATGGCCACCGAGCAGTACTTC. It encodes CASSERSGPNMATEQYF.